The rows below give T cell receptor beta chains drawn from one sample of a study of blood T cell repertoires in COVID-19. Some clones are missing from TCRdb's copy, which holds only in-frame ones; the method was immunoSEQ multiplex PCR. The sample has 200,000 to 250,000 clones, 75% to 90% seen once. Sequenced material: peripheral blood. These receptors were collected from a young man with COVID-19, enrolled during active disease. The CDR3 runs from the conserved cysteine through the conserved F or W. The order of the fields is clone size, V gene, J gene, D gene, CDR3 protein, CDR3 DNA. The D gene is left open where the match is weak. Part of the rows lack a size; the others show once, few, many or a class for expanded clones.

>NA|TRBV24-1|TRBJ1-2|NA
CATSDLQGGYTF
TGTGCCACCAGTGATTTGCAGGGTGGCTACACCTTC
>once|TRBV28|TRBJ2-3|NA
CASGGSPGTSTDTQYF
TGTGCCAGCGGGGGTTCACCCGGGACTAGCACAGATACGCAGTATTTT
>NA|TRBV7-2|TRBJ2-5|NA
CASSLARGQETQYF
TGTGCCAGCAGCTTGGCTAGGGGACAAGAGACCCAGTACTTC
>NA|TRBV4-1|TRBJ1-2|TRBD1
CASSRGTGGYGYTF
TGCGCCAGCAGCCGGGGGACAGGGGGATATGGCTACACCTTC
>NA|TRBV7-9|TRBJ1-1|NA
CASSLAVRANTEAFF
TGTGCCAGCAGCTTAGCTGTGAGAGCCAACACTGAAGCTTTCTTT
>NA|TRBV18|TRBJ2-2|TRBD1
CASSPRGQGNTGELFF
TGTGCCAGCTCACCACGGGGACAGGGGAACACCGGGGAGCTGTTTTTT
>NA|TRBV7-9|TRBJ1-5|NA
CASSLEGGQGNQPQHF
TGTGCCAGCAGCTTAGAAGGCGGGCAGGGCAATCAGCCCCAGCATTTT
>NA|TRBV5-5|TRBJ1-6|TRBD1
CASSLRDREVNSPLHF
TGTGCCAGCAGCTTGCGGGACAGGGAGGTTAATTCACCCCTCCACTTT
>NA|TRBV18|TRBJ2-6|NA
CASSGQSGANVLTF
TGTGCCAGCTCAGGGCAGTCCGGGGCCAACGTCCTGACTTTC
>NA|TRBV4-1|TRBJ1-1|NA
CASSQDASGSEAFF
TGCGCCAGCAGCCAAGACGCGAGCGGTTCTGAAGCTTTCTTT
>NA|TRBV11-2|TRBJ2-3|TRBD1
CASSLGLGGADTQYF
TGTGCCAGCAGCTTAGGATTAGGGGGCGCAGATACGCAGTATTTT
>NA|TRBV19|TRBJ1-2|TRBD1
CASSDGGTGVRGYGYTF
TGTGCCAGTAGCGATGGAGGCACAGGGGTTCGAGGCTATGGCTACACCTTC
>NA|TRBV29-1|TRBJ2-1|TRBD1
CSVNRGYNEQFF
TGCAGCGTTAACAGGGGCTACAATGAGCAGTTCTTC
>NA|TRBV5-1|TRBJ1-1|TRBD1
CASSSPTGEALVDTEAFF
TGCGCCAGCAGCTCCCCGACAGGGGAAGCCTTGGTGGACACTGAAGCTTTCTTT
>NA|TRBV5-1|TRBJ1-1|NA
CASSEGGTEAFF
TGCGCCAGCAGCGAGGGTGGGACTGAAGCTTTCTTT
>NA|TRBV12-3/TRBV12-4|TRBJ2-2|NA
CASSLSGIGELFF
TGTGCCAGCAGTTTATCCGGTATCGGGGAGCTGTTTTTT
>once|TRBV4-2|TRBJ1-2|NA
CASSPLGADNYGYTF
TGTGCCAGCAGCCCCCTGGGGGCGGACAACTATGGCTACACCTTC
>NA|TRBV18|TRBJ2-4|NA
CASSPPLGSAKNIQYF
TGTGCCAGCTCACCACCGTTGGGGAGTGCCAAAAACATTCAGTACTTC
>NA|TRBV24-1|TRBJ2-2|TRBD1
CATSDLRGTGKAGELFF
TGTGCCACCAGTGATTTGCGGGGGACAGGGAAGGCCGGGGAGCTGTTTTTT
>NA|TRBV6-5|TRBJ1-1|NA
CASGRTEAFF
TGTGCCTCGGGAAGGACTGAAGCTTTCTTT
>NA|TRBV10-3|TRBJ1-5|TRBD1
CASTPGQGHSNQPQHF
TGTGCCAGCACTCCGGGACAGGGGCATAGCAATCAGCCCCAGCATTTT
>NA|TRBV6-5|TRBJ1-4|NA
CASSRTGATNEKLFF
TGTGCCAGCAGTCGTACAGGAGCAACTAATGAAAAACTGTTTTTT
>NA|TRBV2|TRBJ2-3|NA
CASSWATDTQYF
TGTGCCAGCTCTTGGGCCACAGATACGCAGTATTTT
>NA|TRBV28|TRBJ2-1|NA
CASRTGSYNEQFF
TGTGCCAGCAGAACGGGCTCCTACAATGAGCAGTTCTTC
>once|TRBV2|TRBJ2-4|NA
CASREVVAKNIQYF
TGTGCCAGCAGGGAGGTCGTGGCCAAAAACATTCAGTACTTC
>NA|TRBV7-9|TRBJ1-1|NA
CASSRTGGTEAFF
TGTGCCAGCAGCCGGACTGGGGGGACTGAAGCTTTCTTT
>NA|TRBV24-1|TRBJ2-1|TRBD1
CATSGRRDSGDNEQFF
TGTGCCACCAGTGGTCGTCGGGACAGTGGAGACAATGAGCAGTTCTTC
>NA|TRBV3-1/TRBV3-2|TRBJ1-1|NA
CASSQDWRMNTEAFF
TGTGCCAGCAGCCAAGATTGGCGGATGAACACTGAAGCTTTCTTT
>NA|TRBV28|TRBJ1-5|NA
CASSSHPGSNQPQHF
TGTGCCAGCAGCTCCCACCCCGGGAGCAATCAGCCCCAGCATTTT
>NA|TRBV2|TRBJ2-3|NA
CASKFPSANLEGSTDTQYF
TGTGCCAGCAAGTTCCCTAGCGCAAATTTAGAAGGTAGCACAGATACGCAGTATTTT
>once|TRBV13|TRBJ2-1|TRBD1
CASSRMTGVRDEQFF
TGTGCCAGCAGCCGGATGACAGGGGTTCGGGATGAGCAGTTCTTC
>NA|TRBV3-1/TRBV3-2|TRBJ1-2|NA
CASSLSGHRSYTF
TGTGCCAGCAGTCTCAGTGGTCACAGGAGCTACACCTTC
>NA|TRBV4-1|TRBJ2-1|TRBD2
CASSQDLSGTSRRNEQFF
TGCGCCAGCAGCCAAGATCTTTCCGGGACTAGCAGGAGGAATGAGCAGTTCTTC
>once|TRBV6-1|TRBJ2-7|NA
CASSEYVDSYEQYF
TGTGCCAGCAGTGAATATGTGGACAGCTACGAGCAGTACTTC
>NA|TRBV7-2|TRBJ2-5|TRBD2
CASSSPSGGETQYF
TGTGCCAGCAGCTCCCCTAGCGGGGGGGAGACCCAGTACTTC
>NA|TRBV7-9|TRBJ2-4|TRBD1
CASRPGQGAKNIQYF
TGTGCCAGCCGTCCGGGACAGGGGGCCAAAAACATTCAGTACTTC
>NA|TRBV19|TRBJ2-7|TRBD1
CASSKARQGVYEQYF
TGTGCCAGTAGTAAAGCAAGGCAGGGGGTCTACGAGCAGTACTTC
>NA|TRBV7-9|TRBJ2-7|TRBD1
CASSLIQGSSYEQYF
TGTGCCAGCAGCTTAATACAGGGGAGTTCCTACGAGCAGTACTTC
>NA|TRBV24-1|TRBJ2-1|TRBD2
CATSDPSGGHPNEQFF
TGTGCCACCAGTGACCCAAGCGGGGGGCATCCCAATGAGCAGTTCTTC
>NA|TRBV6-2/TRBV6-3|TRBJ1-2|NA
CASSYSRLLANYGYTF
TGTGCCAGCAGTTACTCCCGACTCCTCGCCAACTATGGCTACACCTTC
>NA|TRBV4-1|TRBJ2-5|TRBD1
CASSSGQGGETQYF
TGCGCCAGCAGCAGCGGACAGGGTGGGGAGACCCAGTACTTC
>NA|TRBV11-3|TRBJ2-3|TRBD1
CASSLAIRQGGTDTQYF
TGTGCCAGCAGCTTAGCGATCCGGCAGGGGGGCACAGATACGCAGTATTTT
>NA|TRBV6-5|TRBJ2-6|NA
CASRTPGANVLTF
TGTGCCAGCAGGACACCCGGGGCCAACGTCCTGACTTTC